The 25 T cell receptor beta chains below all came from one sample that was sequenced in a study of CD8 T cells in Susac syndrome. The authors reverse transcribed about 0.45 to 1 ug RNA with random hexamers. TCRdb re-derived calls from the immunoSEQ multiplex PCR reads in MiXCR, one entry per CDR3 protein. The sample has some 180,000 distinct CDR3 sequences, over 85% seen once. Material for sequencing was CD4+ T cells from PBMCs. These receptors all stem from a human donor in good health.

The chain employs TRBV7-2 and TRBJ1-2; D gene ambiguous. Germline V gene lookup returns CDR1 SGHTA and CDR2 FQGNSA. Trimming left V 1 base short and J 5 bases short, with 8 bases between. CDR3 length: 13 amino acids. This CDR3 is CASSLGGEYGYTF. The DNA of the CDR3 is TGTGCCAGCAGCTTAGGTGGGGAGTATGGCTACACCTTC.

The CDR3 sequence is CASSRRDRVYSGANVLTF. The CDR3 bases are TGCGCCAGCAGCAGGAGGGACAGGGTTTACTCTGGGGCCAACGTCCTGACTTTC. The chain uses TRBV5-1 and TRBJ2-6; 9 nucleotides agree with TRBD1. The germline V gene encodes CDR1 SGHRS and CDR2 YFSETQ. The V segment lost 4 bases and the J segment 0 bases; nucleotides outside the gene matches: 8. The CDR3 spans 18 residues. Full variable domain (missing parts from reference TRBV5-1 and TRBJ2-6): KAGVTQTPRYLIKTRGQQVTLSCSPISGHRSVSWYQQTPGQGLQFLFEYFSETQRNKGNFPGRFSGRQFSNSRSEMNVSTLELGDSALYLCASSRRDRVYSGANVLTFGAGSRLTVL.

Only one count was recorded for this clonotype. The rearrangement joins TRBV2 to TRBJ1-1; unclear D gene. Trimming stripped 6 bases from V and 1 base from J, with 15 bases between. Germline CDR1 and CDR2: SNHLY and FYNNEI. The CDR3 is 15 amino acids. The CDR3 coding sequence is TGTGCCAGCAGAACCCTCCGGACGGAGAACACTGAAGCTTTCTTT. The encoded protein is CASRTLRTENTEAFF. The whole variable domain, remainder taken from reference TRBV2 and TRBJ1-1, is EPEVTQTPSHQVTQMGQEVILRCVPISNHLYFYWYRQILGQKVEFLVSFYNNEISEKSEIFDDQFSVERPDGSNFTLKIRSTKLEDSAMYFCASRTLRTENTEAFFGQGTRLTVV.

This rearrangement joins TRBV5-1 to TRBJ2-5; 8 bases line up with TRBD1. This CDR3 is 15 amino acids long. Per germline, CDR1 SGHRS and CDR2 YFSETQ. The V gene end was trimmed by 2 bases and the J gene end by 5 bases; junction bases not matched to a gene: 8. The CDR3 here is CASSFRTGMDETQYF. CDR3 nucleotide sequence: TGCGCCAGCAGCTTTCGGACAGGGATGGATGAGACCCAGTACTTC.

This clonotype came up once. The rearrangement uses TRBV6-6 and TRBJ1-2; perhaps TRBD1 as D (6 bases). Trimming cost V 10 bases and J 2 bases, with 14 bases left between them. The CDR3 is made up of 13 amino acids. CDR1 is MNHNY, CDR2 SVGAGI, per germline (reference sequence). This chain's CDR3 is CAIKRGENYGYTF. The CDR3 DNA reads as TGTGCCATAAAAAGGGGGGAGAACTATGGCTACACCTTC.

The chain uses TRBV4-1 and TRBJ1-5; 10 bases agree with TRBD1. Unmatched junction bases numbered 1, after V lost 4 bases and J lost 1 base. Germline V gene lookup returns CDR1 MGHRA and CDR2 YSYEKL. This CDR3 spans 15 amino acids. CDR3 sequence: CASSPGQGSNQPQHF. The CDR3 DNA reads TGCGCCAGCAGCCCGGGACAGGGGAGCAATCAGCCCCAGCATTTT.

This chain uses TRBV7-8 with TRBJ2-7; perhaps TRBD1 as D (6 bases). This CDR3 is built from 15 residues. V was cut by 5 bases and J by 2 bases, with 16 bases left in between. Germline assignment: CDR1 SGHVS and CDR2 FQNEAQ. The CDR3 loop reads CASSLYRDKPYEQYF. In DNA, the CDR3 is TGTGCCAGCAGCCTGTACAGGGATAAACCCTACGAGCAGTACTTC. The full variable domain, its missing parts supplied by reference TRBV7-8 and TRBJ2-7, is GAGVSQSPRYKVAKRGQDVALRCDPISGHVSLFWYQQALGQGPEFLTYFQNEAQLDKSGLPSDRFFAERPEGSVSTLKIQRTQQEDSAVYLCASSLYRDKPYEQYFGPGTRLTVT.

The genes are TRBV11-2 and TRBJ1-5; 11 bases map to TRBD1. The CDR3 is 15 residues long. Germline CDR1 is SGHAT and CDR2 is FQNNGV. V shed 5 bases and J 9 bases; nucleotides not matched to a gene: 9. CDR3 nucleotide sequence: TGTGCCAGCAGCGAAGGGACAGGGGGATATCGGCCCCAGCATTTT. This gives the protein CASSEGTGGYRPQHF.

The CDR3 sequence: CASSYRVGDREQFF. The CDR3 region has the DNA TGTGCCAGCAGTTACCGTGTGGGGGATAGAGAGCAGTTCTTC. This chain links TRBV6-5 with TRBJ2-1; D possibly matches TRBD1 or TRBD2 (5 bases each). The germline V and J ends were trimmed by 2 bases and 10 bases, with 15 bases remaining between them. This CDR3 spans 14 amino acids. The V gene's germline CDR1 is MNHEY and CDR2 SVGAGI.

The CDR3 region has the DNA TGCAGTGCCATACCGGTTTCGGAGACTGAAGCTTTCTTT. This encodes CSAIPVSETEAFF. The V gene is TRBV20-1, the J gene TRBJ1-1; D is undetermined. V shed 6 bases and J shed 5 bases, with 16 bases lying between them. CDR1 is DFQATT, CDR2 SNEGSKA, per germline (reference sequence). CDR3 length equals 13 residues.

The V and J genes are TRBV6-6 and TRBJ1-5; D is unresolved. This CDR3 spans 11 amino acids. The germline CDR1 and CDR2 sequences are MNHNY and SVGAGI (reference sequence). V shed 10 bases and J shed 6 bases, with 10 bases lying between them. The CDR3 loop is CATSVGQPQHF. CDR3 coding DNA: TGTGCCACCTCGGTTGGTCAGCCCCAGCATTTT.

The gene calls are TRBV12-3 or TRBV12-4 and TRBJ2-1; D is undetermined. V was cut by 1 base and J by 10 bases, with 2 bases left in between. This CDR3 region has 10 residues. For the CDR3, the DNA is TGTGCCAGCAGTTTAGAAGAGCAGTTCTTC. Translated: CASSLEEQFF.

In this sample, this clonotype turned up once. V usage is TRBV3-1 and J usage is TRBJ2-1, with D perhaps assigned TRBD1 or TRBD2 (7 bases each). CDR1 LGHDT and CDR2 YNNKEL come from the germline V gene (reference sequence). This CDR3 is built from 16 residues. V shed 0 bases and J shed 7 bases, with 16 bases lying between them. The CDR3 DNA sequence: TGTGCCAGCAGCCAAGAAGGGGGCGGGGGCACGAATGAGCAGTTCTTC. Translation gives CASSQEGGGGTNEQFF.

The V call is TRBV5-1, the J call TRBJ1-6; D may be TRBD1 (5 bases). The CDR3 covers 16 residues. Germline CDR1 SGHRS, CDR2 YFSETQ. The V gene lost 4 bases and the J gene lost 7 bases, with 18 bases spanning the gap. The CDR3 here is CASSPQLGRENSPLHF. For the CDR3, the DNA is TGCGCCAGCAGCCCTCAGCTGGGACGAGAGAATTCACCCCTCCACTTT. Full variable domain (missing parts from reference TRBV5-1 and TRBJ1-6): KAGVTQTPRYLIKTRGQQVTLSCSPISGHRSVSWYQQTPGQGLQFLFEYFSETQRNKGNFPGRFSGRQFSNSRSEMNVSTLELGDSALYLCASSPQLGRENSPLHFGNGTRLTVT.

CDR3 DNA sequence: TGTGCCAGCAGTTTAAAGGGGTCCCTCTGGGAGCAGTACTTC. Amino acids: CASSLKGSLWEQYF. V and J are TRBV12-3 or TRBV12-4 and TRBJ2-7, with a tentative D call TRBD1 (5 bases). The V and J ends lost 2 bases and 7 bases respectively, with 15 bases between them. The CDR3 is 14 residues long.

V and J are TRBV10-3 and TRBJ2-3; no reliable D call. The germline CDR1 and CDR2 sequences are ENHRY and SYGVKD. The CDR3 has 14 residues. V shed 2 bases and J shed 2 bases, with 8 bases lying between them. The CDR3 reads CAISEGIFTDTQYF. CDR3 DNA sequence: TGTGCCATCAGTGAGGGGATCTTCACAGATACGCAGTATTTT.

The chain recombines TRBV6-5 with TRBJ1-3; perhaps TRBD1 as D (5 bases). This CDR3 contains 14 residues. Germline assignment: CDR1 MNHEY and CDR2 SVGAGI. Trimming left V 5 bases short and J 3 bases short, with 11 bases between. The CDR3 is CASSNPRGGNTIYF. CDR3 DNA sequence: TGTGCCAGCAGTAACCCGAGGGGTGGAAACACCATATATTTT.

The J gene is TRBJ1-1, the V gene TRBV6-1; weak D call: TRBD1 (6 bases). In germline, CDR1 is MNHNS, CDR2 SASEGT. V lost 8 bases and J 4 bases, leaving 23 bases between the germline ends. The CDR3 is 16 residues long. The CDR3, as DNA: TGTGCCAGCGGAAGGAGGGGGGTCGGGGGAGCCACTGAAGCTTTCTTT. Its protein is CASGRRGVGGATEAFF.

This chain connects TRBV7-2 to TRBJ1-5; TRBD1 matches 7 bases. Per the germline V gene, CDR1 is SGHTA and CDR2 is FQGNSA. Losses at the gene ends were 5 bases for V and 6 bases for J; bases not matched to a gene: 7. This CDR3 is 14 amino acids long. DNA for the CDR3: TGTGCCAGCAGCCTAAGGGGGCTTGGTCAGCCCCAGCATTTT. This gives the protein CASSLRGLGQPQHF.

V gene TRBV3-1 combines with J gene TRBJ1-5; a possible D gene is TRBD1 (6 bases). Looked up from germline, CDR1 is LGHDT and CDR2 is YNNKEL (reference sequence). The V gene lost 1 base and the J gene lost 4 bases, with 8 bases spanning the gap. The CDR3 has 14 amino acids. The CDR3 loop reads CASSQAGANQPQHF. In DNA, the CDR3 is TGTGCCAGCAGCCAAGCAGGGGCAAATCAGCCCCAGCATTTT.

The rearrangement links TRBV7-2 to TRBJ2-3; D is possibly TRBD2 (5 bases). Trimming shortened V by 2 bases and J by 3 bases, and 9 bases separated the two germline ends. Germline lookup yields CDR1 SGHTA and CDR2 FQGNSA. CDR3 length equals 14 residues. The DNA for the CDR3 is TGTGCCAGCAGCTTACGGGGTTCTACAGATACGCAGTATTTT. Protein product: CASSLRGSTDTQYF.

The V gene is TRBV7-2, the J gene TRBJ2-5; the D is unclear. The V and J ends lost 2 bases and 0 bases respectively, with 13 bases between them. In germline, CDR1 is SGHTA, CDR2 FQGNSA. The CDR3 contains 16 residues. As DNA, the CDR3 is TGTGCCAGCAGCTTACTCCGGAGTCTTTACCAAGAGACCCAGTACTTC. Translating it yields CASSLLRSLYQETQYF.

V and J are TRBV15 and TRBJ1-4, with no clear D. Germline V gives CDR1 LNHNV, CDR2 YYDKDF (reference sequence). Trimming pared 4 bases from V and 8 bases from J, leaving 14 bases between. This CDR3 is 14 amino acids long. The chain's CDR3 is CATSTRDPAEKLFF. The DNA for the CDR3 is TGTGCCACCAGCACGAGAGACCCTGCGGAAAAACTGTTTTTT. Full variable domain (outside the CDR3, taken from reference TRBV15 and TRBJ1-4): DAMVIQNPRYQVTQFGKPVTLSCSQTLNHNVMYWYQQKSSQAPKLLFHYYDKDFNNEADTPDNFQSRRPNTSFCFLDIRSPGLGDTAMYLCATSTRDPAEKLFFGSGTQLSVL.

The rearrangement joins TRBV27 to TRBJ1-2, with D maybe TRBD1 (5 bases). This CDR3 is 16 amino acids long. Germline V lookup: CDR1 MNHEY, CDR2 SMNVEV (reference sequence). The V end was cut by 0 bases, the J end by 2 bases, with 13 bases between. The CDR3 reads CASSLSPGLVNYGYTF. CDR3 nucleotide sequence: TGTGCCAGCAGTTTATCGCCAGGGCTGGTCAACTATGGCTACACCTTC.

The V call is TRBV7-9, the J call TRBJ1-2, with 7 positions matching TRBD1. The germline CDR1 and CDR2 sequences are SEHNR and FQNEAQ (reference sequence). V shed 5 bases and J 7 bases; nucleotides not matched to a gene: 10. CDR3 length: 14 amino acids. In nucleotides, the CDR3 is TGTGCCAGCAGCCCGGACAGGCGTCTTGGTGGCTACACCTTC. It translates to CASSPDRRLGGYTF.